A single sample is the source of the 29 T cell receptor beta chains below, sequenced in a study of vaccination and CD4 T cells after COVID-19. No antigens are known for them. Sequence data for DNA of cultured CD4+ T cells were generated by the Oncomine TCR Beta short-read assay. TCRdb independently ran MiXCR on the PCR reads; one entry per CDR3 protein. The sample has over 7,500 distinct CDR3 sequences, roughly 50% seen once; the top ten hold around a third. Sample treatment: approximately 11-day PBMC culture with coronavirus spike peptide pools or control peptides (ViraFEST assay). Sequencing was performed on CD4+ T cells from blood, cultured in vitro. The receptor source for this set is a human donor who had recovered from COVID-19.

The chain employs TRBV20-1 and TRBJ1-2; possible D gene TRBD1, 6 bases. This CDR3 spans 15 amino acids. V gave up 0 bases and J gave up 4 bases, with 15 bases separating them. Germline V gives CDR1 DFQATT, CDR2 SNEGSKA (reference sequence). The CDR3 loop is CSARDPGGQTYGYTF. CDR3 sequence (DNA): TGCAGTGCTAGAGACCCCGGGGGGCAGACCTATGGCTACACCTTC.

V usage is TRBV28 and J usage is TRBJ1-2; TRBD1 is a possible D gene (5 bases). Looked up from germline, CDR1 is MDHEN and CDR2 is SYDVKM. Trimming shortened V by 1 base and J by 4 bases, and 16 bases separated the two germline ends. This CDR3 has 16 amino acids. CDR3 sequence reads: CASSLLEGRAGYGYTF. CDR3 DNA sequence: TGTGCCAGCAGTTTATTAGAGGGGCGGGCTGGCTATGGCTACACCTTC.

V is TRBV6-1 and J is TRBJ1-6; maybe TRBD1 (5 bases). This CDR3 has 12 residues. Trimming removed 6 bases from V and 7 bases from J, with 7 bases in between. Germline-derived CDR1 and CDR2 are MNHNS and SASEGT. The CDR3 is CASSRQNSPLHF. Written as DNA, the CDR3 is TGTGCCAGCAGCAGACAGAATTCACCCCTCCACTTT.

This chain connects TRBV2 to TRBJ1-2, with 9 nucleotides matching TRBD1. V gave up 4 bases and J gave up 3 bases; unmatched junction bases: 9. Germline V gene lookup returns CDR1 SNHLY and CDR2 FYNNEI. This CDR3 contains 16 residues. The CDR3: CASSVGRTGDYYGYTF. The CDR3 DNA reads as TGTGCCAGCAGTGTTGGTAGGACAGGGGACTACTATGGCTACACCTTC.

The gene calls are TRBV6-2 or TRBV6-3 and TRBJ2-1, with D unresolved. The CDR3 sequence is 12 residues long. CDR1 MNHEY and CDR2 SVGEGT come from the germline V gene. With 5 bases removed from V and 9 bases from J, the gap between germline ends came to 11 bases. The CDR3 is CASSTPWPEQFF. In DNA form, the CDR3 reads TGTGCCAGCAGTACCCCCTGGCCTGAGCAGTTCTTC.

CDR3 nucleotide sequence: TGTGCCAGCAGCCGGGACAGGGCTAATTCACCCCTCCACTTT. As protein: CASSRDRANSPLHF. The chain links TRBV7-3 to TRBJ1-6, with 9 bases that match TRBD1. J lost 6 bases, V lost 5 bases, and 2 bases had no gene match. Germline assignment: CDR1 SGHTA and CDR2 FQGTGA. CDR3 length: 14 amino acids.

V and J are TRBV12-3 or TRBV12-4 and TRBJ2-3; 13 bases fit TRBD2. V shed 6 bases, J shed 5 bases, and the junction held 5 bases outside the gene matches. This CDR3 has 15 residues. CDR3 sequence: CASRGTSGVGDTQYF. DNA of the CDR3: TGTGCCAGCAGGGGGACTAGCGGGGTAGGAGATACGCAGTATTTT.

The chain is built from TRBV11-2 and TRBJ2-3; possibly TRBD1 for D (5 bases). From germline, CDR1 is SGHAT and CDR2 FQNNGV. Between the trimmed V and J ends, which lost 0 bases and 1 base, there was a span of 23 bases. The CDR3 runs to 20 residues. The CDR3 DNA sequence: TGTGCCAGCAGCTTAGATCCAGGGTGGTATGGGTCTAGTGGCACAGATACGCAGTATTTT. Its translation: CASSLDPGWYGSSGTDTQYF.

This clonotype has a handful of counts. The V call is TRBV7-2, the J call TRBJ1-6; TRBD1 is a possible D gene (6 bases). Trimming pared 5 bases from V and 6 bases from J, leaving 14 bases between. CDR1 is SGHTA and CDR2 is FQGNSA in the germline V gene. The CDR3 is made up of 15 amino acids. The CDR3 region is CASSAMTGLNSPLHF. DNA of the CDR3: TGTGCCAGCAGCGCGATGACAGGCCTTAATTCACCCCTCCACTTT.

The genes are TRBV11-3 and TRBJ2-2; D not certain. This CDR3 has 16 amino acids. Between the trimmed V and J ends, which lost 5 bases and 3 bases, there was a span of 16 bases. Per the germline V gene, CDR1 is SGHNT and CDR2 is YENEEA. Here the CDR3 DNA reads TGTGCCAGCAGCCCCCCGACTCGATCGTACACCGGGGAGCTGTTTTTT. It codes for CASSPPTRSYTGELFF.

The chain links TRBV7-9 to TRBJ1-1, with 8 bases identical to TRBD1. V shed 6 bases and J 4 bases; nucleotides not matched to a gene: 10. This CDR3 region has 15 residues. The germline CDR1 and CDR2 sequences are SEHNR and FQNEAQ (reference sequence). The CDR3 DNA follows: TGTGCCAGCAGTCCGACAGGGGCGACCCGCACTGAAGCTTTCTTT. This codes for CASSPTGATRTEAFF.

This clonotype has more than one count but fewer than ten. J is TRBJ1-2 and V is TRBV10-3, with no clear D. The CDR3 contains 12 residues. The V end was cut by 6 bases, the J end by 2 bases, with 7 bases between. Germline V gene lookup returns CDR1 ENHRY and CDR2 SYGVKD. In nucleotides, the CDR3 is TGTGCCATCAGCGAAGAGAACTATGGCTACACCTTC. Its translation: CAISEENYGYTF.

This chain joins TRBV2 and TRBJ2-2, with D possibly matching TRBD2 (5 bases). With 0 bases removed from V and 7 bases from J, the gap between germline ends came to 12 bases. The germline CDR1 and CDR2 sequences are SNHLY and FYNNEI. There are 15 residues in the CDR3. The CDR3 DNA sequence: TGTGCCAGCAGTGAAGCGCACGGGGTTAACGGGGAGCTGTTTTTT. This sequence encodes CASSEAHGVNGELFF.

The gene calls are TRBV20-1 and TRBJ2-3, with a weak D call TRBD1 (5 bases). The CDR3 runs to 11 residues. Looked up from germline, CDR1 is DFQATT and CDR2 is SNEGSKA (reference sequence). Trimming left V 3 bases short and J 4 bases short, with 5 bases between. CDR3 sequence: CSARGPDTQYF. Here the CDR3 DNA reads TGCAGTGCTAGGGGGCCAGATACGCAGTATTTT.

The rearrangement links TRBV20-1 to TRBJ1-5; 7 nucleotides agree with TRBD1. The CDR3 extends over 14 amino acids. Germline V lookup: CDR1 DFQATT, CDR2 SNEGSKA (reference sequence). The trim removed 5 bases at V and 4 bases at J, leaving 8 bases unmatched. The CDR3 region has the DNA TGCAGTGCTTGGGGGACAGCCAAGAATCAGCCCCAGCATTTT. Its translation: CSAWGTAKNQPQHF.

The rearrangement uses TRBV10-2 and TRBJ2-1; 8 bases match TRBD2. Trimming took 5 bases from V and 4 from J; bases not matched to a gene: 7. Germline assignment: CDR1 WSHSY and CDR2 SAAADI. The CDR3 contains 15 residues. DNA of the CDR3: TGCGCCAGCAGTCCGACTAGCGCGGAGTACAATGAGCAGTTCTTC. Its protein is CASSPTSAEYNEQFF.

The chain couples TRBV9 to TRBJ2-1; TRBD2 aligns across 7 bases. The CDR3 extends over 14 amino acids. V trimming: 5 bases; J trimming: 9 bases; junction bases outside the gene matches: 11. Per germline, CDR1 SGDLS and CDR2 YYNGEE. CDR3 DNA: TGTGCCAGCAGTTTTCGTACCCTAGCGGTTGAGCAGTTCTTC. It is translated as CASSFRTLAVEQFF.

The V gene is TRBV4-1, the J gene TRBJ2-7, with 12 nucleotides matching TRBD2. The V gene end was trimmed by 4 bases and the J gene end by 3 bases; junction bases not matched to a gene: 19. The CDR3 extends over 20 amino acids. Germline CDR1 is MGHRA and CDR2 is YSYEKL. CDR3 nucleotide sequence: TGCGCCAGCAGCCTCCCCCCGCTAGCGGGGGGGGCCGGTCCCCGCTACGAGCAGTACTTC. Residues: CASSLPPLAGGAGPRYEQYF.

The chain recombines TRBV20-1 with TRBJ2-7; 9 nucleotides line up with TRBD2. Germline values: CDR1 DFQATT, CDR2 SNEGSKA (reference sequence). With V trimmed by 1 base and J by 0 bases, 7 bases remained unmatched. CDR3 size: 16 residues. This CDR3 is CSARGGGAGGSYEQYF. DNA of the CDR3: TGCAGTGCTAGAGGAGGGGGAGCGGGAGGCTCCTACGAGCAGTACTTC.

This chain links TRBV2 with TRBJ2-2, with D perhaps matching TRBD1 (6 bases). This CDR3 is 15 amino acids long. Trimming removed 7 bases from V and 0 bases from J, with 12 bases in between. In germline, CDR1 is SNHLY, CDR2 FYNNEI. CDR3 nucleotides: TGTGCCAGCACTTGGGGGACAACGAACACCGGGGAGCTGTTTTTT. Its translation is CASTWGTTNTGELFF.

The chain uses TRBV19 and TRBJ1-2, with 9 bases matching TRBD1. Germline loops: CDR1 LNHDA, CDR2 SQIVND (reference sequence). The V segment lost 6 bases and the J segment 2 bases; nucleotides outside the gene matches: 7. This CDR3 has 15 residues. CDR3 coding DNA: TGTGCCAGTAGCCAAACAGGGGGCACGAACTATGGCTACACCTTC. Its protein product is CASSQTGGTNYGYTF.

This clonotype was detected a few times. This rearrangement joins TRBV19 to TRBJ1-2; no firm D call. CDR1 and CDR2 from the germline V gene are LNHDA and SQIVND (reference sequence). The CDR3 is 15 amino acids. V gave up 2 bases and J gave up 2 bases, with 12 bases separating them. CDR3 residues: CASSIPWARNYGYTF. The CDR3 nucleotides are TGTGCCAGTAGTATACCCTGGGCCCGCAACTATGGCTACACCTTC.

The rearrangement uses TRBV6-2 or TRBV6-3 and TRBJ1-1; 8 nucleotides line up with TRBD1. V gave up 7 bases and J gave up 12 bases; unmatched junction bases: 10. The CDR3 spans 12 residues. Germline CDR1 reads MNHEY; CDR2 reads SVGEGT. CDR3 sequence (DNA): TGTGCCAGCACCGACGCGGACAGGGTGCCTTTCTTT. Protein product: CASTDADRVPFF.

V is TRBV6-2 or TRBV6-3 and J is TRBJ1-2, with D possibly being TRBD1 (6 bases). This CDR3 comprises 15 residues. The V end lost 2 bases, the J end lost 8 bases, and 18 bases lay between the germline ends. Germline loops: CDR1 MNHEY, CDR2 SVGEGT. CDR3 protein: CASSYVDSPGGGYTF. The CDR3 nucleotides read TGTGCCAGCAGTTACGTGGACAGCCCCGGAGGGGGCTACACCTTC.

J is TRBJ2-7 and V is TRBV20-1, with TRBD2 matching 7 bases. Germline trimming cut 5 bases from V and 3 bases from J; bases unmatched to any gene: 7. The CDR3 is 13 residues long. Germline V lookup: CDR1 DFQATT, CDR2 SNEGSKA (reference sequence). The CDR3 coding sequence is TGCAGTGCTCCCCCGGGGGGTGTCTACGAGCAGTACTTC. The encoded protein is CSAPPGGVYEQYF.

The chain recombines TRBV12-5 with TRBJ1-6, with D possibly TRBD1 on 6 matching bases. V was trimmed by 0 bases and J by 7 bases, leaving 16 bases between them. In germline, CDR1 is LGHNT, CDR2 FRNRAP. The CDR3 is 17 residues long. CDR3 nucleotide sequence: TGTGCTAGTGGTTTGGTAACGAGGGGGGATGAGAATTCACCCCTCCACTTT. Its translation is CASGLVTRGDENSPLHF. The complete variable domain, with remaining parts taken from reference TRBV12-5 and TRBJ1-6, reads DARVTQTPRHKVTEMGQEVTMRCQPILGHNTVFWYRQTMMQGLELLAYFRNRAPLDDSGMPKDRFSAEMPDATLATLKIQPSEPRDSAVYFCASGLVTRGDENSPLHFGNGTRLTVT.

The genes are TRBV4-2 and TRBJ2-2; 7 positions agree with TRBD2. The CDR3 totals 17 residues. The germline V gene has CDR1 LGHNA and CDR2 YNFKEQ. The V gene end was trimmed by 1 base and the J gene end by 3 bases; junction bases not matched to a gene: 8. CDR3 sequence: CASSQGLGGSDTGELFF. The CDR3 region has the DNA TGTGCCAGCAGCCAAGGCCTGGGCGGGAGCGACACCGGGGAGCTGTTTTTT.

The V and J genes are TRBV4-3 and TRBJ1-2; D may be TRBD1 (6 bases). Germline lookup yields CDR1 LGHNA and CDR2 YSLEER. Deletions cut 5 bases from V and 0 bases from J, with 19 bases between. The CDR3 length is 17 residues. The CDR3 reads CASSTSSWTAANYGYTF. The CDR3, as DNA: TGCGCCAGCAGCACCTCGAGTTGGACAGCTGCTAACTATGGCTACACCTTC.

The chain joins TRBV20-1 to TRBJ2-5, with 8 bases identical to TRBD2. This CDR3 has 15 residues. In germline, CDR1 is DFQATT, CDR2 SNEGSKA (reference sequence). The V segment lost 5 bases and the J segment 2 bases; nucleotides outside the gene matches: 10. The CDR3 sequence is CSAELAARIQETQYF. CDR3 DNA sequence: TGCAGTGCTGAACTAGCGGCCCGTATTCAAGAGACCCAGTACTTC.